The subject of this entry is one T cell receptor beta chain. Its antigen has not been determined. It has no much larger one-base neighbor in the sample; base qualities were not kept. The data were obtained in a study of PD-L1 blockade in urothelial cancer (TCRdb year 2017). Some background on the complete study: All patients started therapy at some point between 2014 and 2016 and received atezolizumab 1,200 mg intravenously every 3 weeks. About 90% of the 29 patients were males with bladder-origin urothelial cancer, and about 65% of the roughly 30 reported a prior smoking history. An ECOG performance status of 0 or 1 was recorded for the patients, and 0 to 3 prior chemotherapy regimens had been received by the patients. Blood samples were analyzed at 3 weeks after treatment start (second dose) and at 6 weeks after treatment start. Blood samples gave median yields of 141,255 T cells and 82,636 unique TCRs, along with a median clonality of around 0.08. Somatic, immune and clinical correlates of response to PD-L1 blockade with atezolizumab in urothelial cancer were the focus of an exploratory multi-omic analysis. Pretreatment tumor samples and matched peripheral blood, collected serially before and after atezolizumab treatment, underwent TCR sequencing. Durable clinical benefit was defined as a progression-free survival longer than 6 months, and TCR features were additionally tested against progression-free survival and overall survival. Whole exome sequencing and RNA sequencing of pretreatment tumors were performed alongside TCR sequencing in the same patients. Durable clinical benefit was achieved by nine patients and was not achieved by 20 patients. Pretreatment blood TCR-seq was available for twenty-nine patients, at least one posttreatment blood collection was obtained for about 24 patients, and tumor TCR-seq was available for about 24 patients. Here is what the overall study found, with its caveats: Improved progression-free and overall survival was associated with having pretreatment peripheral blood TCR clonality below the median. Because of the small sample size (n of about 30) and the many exploratory analyses performed, the results are intended to be regarded as hypothesis-generating. Patients with durable benefit showed greater expansion of tumor-associated TCR clones in peripheral blood 3 weeks after starting treatment (n of about 21, p = 0.022).

From the cysteine up to the phenylalanine, the CDR3 has a length of 15 residues. The sequence is cut down to CDR3 DNA, 45 bases in frame from base 1. For this chain, trimming is 2 bases at the V end and 7 bases at the J end, and the number of junction bases without a gene match is 5. According to the germline V gene, CDR1 reads SGHAT and CDR2 reads FQNNGV. This specimen's time point label, per the study, means: peripheral blood 6 weeks after treatment start. The cohort included 29 patients with locally advanced or metastatic urothelial carcinoma who were treated at Memorial Sloan Kettering on a trial protocol. Peripheral blood mononuclear cells were collected from each patient pretreatment and during treatment, giving between 1 and 8 total time points per patient. The Qiagen DNeasy Blood extraction kit was used to purify genomic DNA from total PBMCs and from tumor samples. PBMCs were collected pretreatment and during treatment, and were isolated and stored as previously described.

Synthetic TCR analog templates were spiked into each PCR to estimate absolute template abundance from read counts. The immunoSEQ assay used bias-controlled V and J gene primers to amplify TCRbeta CDR3 regions from genomic DNA. Sequencing of rearranged TCRbeta segments was done at approximately 20X coverage. The paper's processing steps were these. Clustering was used to correct sequencing errors, and CDR3s were annotated against IMGT so that V, D and J genes could be assigned. Out-of-frame and stop-codon sequences were excluded, and only productive TCRbeta rearrangements were used in downstream analyses. Clonality was computed as one minus Shannon entropy normalized by the log of the number of unique productive sequences. Clones differing between time points or between blood and tumor were identified using Fisher's exact test with Benjamini-Hochberg correction, with an adjusted p below 0.01 applied as the threshold. TCRdb provides this immuneACCESS table in a form limited to in-frame rearrangements. Some clones are lacking; in checked studies, under half of them reflect an unresolved V gene, and why the rest are absent is not known. That table furnishes V, J and clone size, whereas the DNA furnished D and trimming. The sample data list about 43,000 clones, and 83% of these were observed just once. The ten largest clonotypes hold over 12% of the sample.

This sequence originates from a man aged 60-69 years with urothelial cancer. The material sequenced was PBMCs, taken around atezolizumab (anti-PD-L1) treatment. The rearranged segments are TRBV11-2 and TRBJ2-7; the central 13 bases match TRBD2. The CDR3 has the sequence CASSLMGLAGLEQYF. The DNA sequence is TGTGCCAGCAGCTTAATGGGACTAGCGGGGTTAGAGCAGTACTTC.